This passage covers 17 T cell receptor beta chains from one sample sequenced in a study. Using its own MiXCR run on the 5' RACE reads, TCRdb lists one record per CDR3 protein. The sample shows 10,000 or so distinct CDR3 sequences, 27% of them seen only once. Sequencing was carried out using naive CD4+ T cells sorted from a lymph node. The subset was: naive CD4+ T cells, CD4+CD45RA+CD25-. The receptors stem from a female donor with breast cancer.

Comments on this clonotype: A read error may produce the germline difference seen at one junction end. V and J are TRBV20-1 and TRBJ2-5; D unresolved. Germline V gene data show CDR1 as DFQATT and CDR2 as SNEGSKA (reference sequence). The CDR3 is made up of 10 amino acids. CDR3 residues: CSARDRTQYF. DNA for the CDR3: TGCAGTGCCAGAGATAGGACCCAGTACTTC.

Comment on this clonotype: The CDR3 carries no conserved terminal phenylalanine or tryptophan, so it likely arises from a read error. This chain joins TRBV5-1 and TRBJ2-1; TRBD1 might be the D (6 bases). The V gene lost 1 base and the J gene lost 0 bases, with 11 bases spanning the gap. Germline CDR1 SGHRS, CDR2 YFSETQ. The length of the CDR3 is 16 residues. The CDR3 DNA sequence: TGCGCCAGCAGCTTGATACTCAGGGGCTCCTACAATGAGCAGTTCTCC. Encoded protein: CASSLILRGSYNEQFS.

A few counts support this clonotype. Here the CDR3 DNA reads TGTGCCAGCAGCTTGTGGACGGATACCTACGAGCAGTACTTC. This codes for CASSLWTDTYEQYF. V and J are TRBV7-2 and TRBJ2-7; D gene uncertain. Trimming shortened V by 3 bases and J by 2 bases, and 11 bases separated the two germline ends. The CDR3 has 14 residues. Germline assignment: CDR1 SGHTA and CDR2 FQGNSA.

This clonotype was seen a few times. The chain recombines TRBV20-1 with TRBJ1-1, with TRBD1 matching 7 bases. V trimming: 6 bases; J trimming: 3 bases; junction bases outside the gene matches: 7. The V gene's germline CDR1 is DFQATT and CDR2 SNEGSKA (reference sequence). The CDR3 runs 13 residues. CDR3 nucleotide sequence: TGCAGTGCAGCCGGGACAGTGCACACTGAAGCTTTCTTT. It translates to CSAAGTVHTEAFF.

This clonotype was recorded at least ten times. The chain is built from TRBV12-3 or TRBV12-4 and TRBJ2-3; 8 bases line up with TRBD2. Losses at the gene ends were 7 bases for V and 2 bases for J; bases not matched to a gene: 8. The length of the CDR3 is 15 residues. The CDR3 sequence is CASTSGGPLTDTQYF. CDR3 nucleotides: TGTGCCAGCACAAGCGGGGGCCCACTCACAGATACGCAGTATTTT.

V and J are TRBV9 and TRBJ1-1; the D gene is possibly TRBD1 (5 bases). Trimming removed 0 bases from V and 10 bases from J, with 16 bases in between. CDR1 and CDR2 (germline): SGDLS, YYNGEE. CDR3 length: 14 residues. The CDR3 reads CASSVGGTGGPAFF. CDR3 nucleotide sequence: TGTGCCAGCAGCGTAGGGGGGACGGGAGGGCCAGCTTTCTTT.

Within the sample, this clonotype is medium-sized (0.01 to 0.1%). CDR3 sequence reads: CASSPGTGIRQYF. As DNA, the CDR3 is TGTGCCAGCTCCCCCGGGACAGGTATTAGGCAGTACTTC. The J gene is TRBJ2-7, the V gene TRBV18; 8 bases line up with TRBD1. Trimming cost V 6 bases and J 9 bases; bases outside gene matches: 10. The CDR3 totals 13 residues. Germline lookup yields CDR1 KGHSH and CDR2 LQKENI.

The chain is built from TRBV21-1 and TRBJ2-7; the D call TRBD1 from the table was never checked on the DNA. TRBV21-1 is a pseudogene segment. This CDR3 region has 14 residues. The CDR3 nucleotides read TGTGCCAGCAGCAAAGGGACAGGAATCTACGAGCAGTACTTC. The encoded protein is CASSKGTGIYEQYF.

The sample holds many counts of this clonotype. J is TRBJ1-1 and V is TRBV7-8, with 11 positions matching TRBD1. Trimming cost V 4 bases and J 0 bases; bases outside gene matches: 7. Germline values: CDR1 SGHVS, CDR2 FQNEAQ. This CDR3 has 17 amino acids. The CDR3 coding sequence is TGTGCCAGCAGCTCAGGGACAGGGGGACATATGAACACTGAAGCTTTCTTT. It translates to CASSSGTGGHMNTEAFF.

As for this clonotype: A much larger clone differs from this one at a single base, so this may be a read error. V gene TRBV6-5 combines with J gene TRBJ1-2; TRBD1 matches at 8 bases. The J segment lost 4 bases and the V segment lost 11 bases, leaving 24 bases of the junction unmatched. This CDR3 region has 18 residues. Germline V gene sequence: CDR1 MNHEY, CDR2 SVGAGI. CDR3 nucleotide sequence: TGTGCCGGCACCCAACCTCGGACAGGGATTTTATCTGGCTATGGCTACACCTTC. Encoded protein: CAGTQPRTGILSGYGYTF.

This chain links TRBV6-1 with TRBJ2-1; 9 bases agree with TRBD1. This CDR3 has 15 amino acids. Losses at the gene ends were 6 bases for V and 1 base for J; bases not matched to a gene: 4. CDR1 MNHNS and CDR2 SASEGT come from the germline V gene. In nucleotides, the CDR3 is TGTGCCAGCAGGACAGGGGGGGGGTCCTACAATGAGCAGTTCTTC. Residues: CASRTGGGSYNEQFF.

This clonotype was counted many times. The chain carries TRBV7-3 and TRBJ2-2; 8 bases agree with TRBD2. V shed 4 bases and J 1 base; nucleotides not matched to a gene: 5. This CDR3 contains 16 residues. Germline lookup yields CDR1 SGHTA and CDR2 FQGTGA. This CDR3 is CASSSTLAGNTGELFF. CDR3 DNA: TGTGCCAGCAGCTCGACCCTAGCGGGGAACACCGGGGAGCTGTTTTTT.

This clonotype appeared a single time. A read error may explain this, as a much larger clone is one base away. This chain uses TRBV20-1 with TRBJ1-5, with D unclear. The CDR3 consists of 13 residues. The V end was cut by 5 bases, the J end by 2 bases, with 10 bases between. CDR1 and CDR2 (germline): DFQATT, SNEGSKA (reference sequence). CDR3 nucleotide sequence: TGCAGTGCTGGAAGGGCAGGCAATCAGCCCCAGCATTTT. It yields the protein CSAGRAGNQPQHF.

This clonotype occurred many times. The chain combines TRBV12-3 or TRBV12-4 with TRBJ1-1; D unresolved. V was trimmed by 6 bases and J by 7 bases, leaving 15 bases between them. The CDR3 has 13 amino acids. This CDR3 is CASRLGRDFEAFF. CDR3 DNA sequence: TGTGCCAGCAGGCTAGGGAGGGATTTTGAAGCTTTCTTT.

The count of this clonotype is one. The junction departs from germline at one end; a sequencing error may be responsible. The gene calls are TRBV4-1 and TRBJ2-3; 9 bases are shared with TRBD2. The germline CDR1 and CDR2 sequences are MGHRA and YSYEKL. The CDR3 is 19 amino acids. The DNA for the CDR3 is TGTGCCAGCAGCCAAGACCCCGCGTATAGCGGGAGCGTGGCAGATACGCAGTATTTT. This sequence encodes CASSQDPAYSGSVADTQYF.

By share of the sample, this clonotype is medium-sized. The genes are TRBV6-6 and TRBJ2-3; no definite D call. Germline V CDR1 and CDR2: MNHNY, SVGAGI (reference sequence). Deletions cut 8 bases from V and 0 bases from J, with 6 bases between. CDR3 length: 12 amino acids. Here the CDR3 DNA reads TGTGCCAGCGGCAAGAGCACAGATACGCAGTATTTT. The encoded protein is CASGKSTDTQYF.

J is TRBJ2-7 and V is TRBV2, with 8 bases that match TRBD1. CDR1 is SNHLY, CDR2 FYNNEI, per germline. V lost 5 bases to trimming and J lost 2 bases; unmatched junction nucleotides: 5. This CDR3 is built from 14 residues. The CDR3, as DNA: TGTGCCAGCAGTACCGACAGGGGCGCCTACGAGCAGTACTTC. Encoded protein: CASSTDRGAYEQYF.